This T cell receptor beta chain was identified in a study of glioma-infiltrating T cells. Study-wide background: Target coverage was about 4.5- to 11-fold for 800,000 to 1,000,000 blood T cells. Findings and limits, study-wide: Gliomas, especially low-grade, showed above-expected tissue-blood divergence; non-neoplastic patients showed below.

For this clonotype: The target antigen is unknown.

The iRepertoire nested amplicon-rescue multiplex PCR amplified TCR alpha and beta CDR3s from RNA. TCRdb re-analysed the multiplex PCR reads in MiXCR, keeping a single row per CDR3 protein. The table shows about 400,000 distinct CDR3 sequences, with 41% occurring only once. Sequencing was performed on glioma tissue, nonneoplastic brain tissue, or PBMCs (not recorded which). The sequence derives from a human donor with low-grade glioma or glioblastoma, undergoing nonglioma brain surgery, or in good health (not recorded which).

CDR3 region: CSVKTGGDGQFF. CDR3 bases: TGCAGCGTCAAGACAGGGGGCGATGGGCAGTTCTTC. The chain joins TRBV29-1 to TRBJ2-1; TRBD1 agrees at 10 bases. The CDR3 loop spans 12 amino acids. Germline-derived CDR1 and CDR2 are SQVTM and ANQGSEA. Germline trimming cut 6 bases from V and 12 bases from J; bases unmatched to any gene: 8.